A few counts support the clone carrying this TCR beta chain. Antigen: not known. This CDR3 region has 14 residues. Trimming at V came to 8 bases and at J to 2 bases, leaving 7 bases not matched to a gene. Germline V gene data show CDR1 as MNHNS and CDR2 as SASEGT. All of the isolated RNA was reverse transcribed, so expressed TCRB transcripts were sequenced. The table came from immunoSEQ multiplex PCR; TCRdb's copy has only in-frame clones and leaves some out. Seen here are 350,000 or so clones, roughly 21% observed once, and the top ten hold approximately 0.043%. These data come from a study of beta chain features in type 1 diabetes. Findings and limits, study-wide: Here, the possible influence of HLA type (on TCRB rearrangement) remained unresolved. PCR might pick shorter templates more often, in the same way for patients and controls.

The genes are TRBV6-1 and TRBJ2-3; 7 positions agree with TRBD2. The sequencing input was naive CD4+ T cells from blood. The TCR sequence derives from a woman aged 18-29 years in good health. CDR3 sequence (DNA): TGTGCCAGCCGTCTTAGCGGGTACACAGATACGCAGTATTTT. Its translation is CASRLSGYTDTQYF.